Each of the 20 T cell receptor beta chains below was sequenced from the same sample in a study of blood T cell repertoires in COVID-19. TCRdb's table, derived via immunoSEQ multiplex PCR, lists solely in-frame clones and lacks some. The sample lists over 100,000 clones, around 86% occurring once. The sequencing sample was made of peripheral blood. Receptor source: a man aged 35 to 55 with acute or convalescent COVID-19.

V and J are TRBV2 and TRBJ2-7, with TRBD1 matching 7 bases. The V gene end was trimmed by 5 bases and the J gene end by 3 bases; junction bases not matched to a gene: 4. Germline V lookup: CDR1 SNHLY, CDR2 FYNNEI. This CDR3 contains 13 residues. CDR3 bases: TGTGCCAGCAGTAACCGGGACAGCTACGAGCAGTACTTC. Translating gives CASSNRDSYEQYF.

In regard to this clone: Other DNA sequences in the same sample also yield this CDR3. The chain uses TRBV3-1 (or the pseudogene TRBV3-2) and TRBJ1-1; D call uncertain. Germline V gene sequence: CDR1 LGHDT, CDR2 YNNKEL (reference sequence). The V end was cut by 0 bases, the J end by 1 base, with 3 bases between. This CDR3 comprises 13 residues. This chain's CDR3 is CASSQDRNTEAFF. CDR3 sequence (DNA): TGTGCCAGCAGCCAAGATCGGAACACTGAAGCTTTCTTT.

The genes are TRBV14 and TRBJ2-1; D gene ambiguous. The CDR3 is 13 amino acids. CDR1 and CDR2 from the germline V gene are SGHDN and FVKESK. The V end was cut by 4 bases, the J end by 5 bases, with 9 bases between. The CDR3 DNA reads as TGTGCCAGCAGCCCTAATATGGACAATGAGCAGTTCTTC. Protein sequence: CASSPNMDNEQFF.

The chain employs TRBV5-1 and TRBJ1-1, with D possibly TRBD1 on 6 matching bases. The germline V gene has CDR1 SGHRS and CDR2 YFSETQ. Trimming left V 4 bases short and J 5 bases short, with 12 bases between. There are 13 residues in the CDR3. CDR3 region: CASSEQGNTEAFF. In DNA, the CDR3 is TGCGCCAGCAGCGAACAGGGTAATACTGAAGCTTTCTTT.

This clone was observed once. This sequence joins TRBV9 and TRBJ2-2; no firm D call. CDR3 size: 14 residues. CDR1 is SGDLS and CDR2 is YYNGEE in the germline V gene. V lost 0 bases and J lost 4, with 7 bases in between. The CDR3 DNA follows: TGTGCCAGCAGCGTAGTTGGTAGCACCGGGGAGCTGTTTTTT. Translation gives CASSVVGSTGELFF.

V gene TRBV5-1 combines with J gene TRBJ2-5, with 7 bases that match TRBD1. V shed 4 bases and J 7 bases; nucleotides not matched to a gene: 10. This CDR3 comprises 14 residues. Per the germline V gene, CDR1 is SGHRS and CDR2 is YFSETQ. CDR3 sequence (DNA): TGCGCCAGCAGCGCTAGACAGGGCCCAGGGACCCAGTACTTC. Its translation is CASSARQGPGTQYF.

J is TRBJ2-1 and V is TRBV11-2; weak D call: TRBD1 (5 bases). Between the trimmed V and J ends, which lost 0 bases and 2 bases, there was a span of 8 bases. This CDR3 comprises 15 residues. Germline CDR1 and CDR2: SGHAT and FQNNGV. DNA for the CDR3: TGTGCCAGCAGCTTAGAGTTACAGGCCTACAATGAGCAGTTCTTC. Its protein product is CASSLELQAYNEQFF.

The chain links TRBV5-1 to TRBJ1-1, with a possible D match to TRBD1 (5 bases). Trimming left V 0 bases short and J 0 bases short, with 9 bases between. CDR3 length: 15 residues. The germline gives CDR1 SGHRS, CDR2 YFSETQ. The CDR3 DNA is TGCGCCAGCAGCTTGGGGGGACTCCTGAACACTGAAGCTTTCTTT. Amino acid sequence: CASSLGGLLNTEAFF. The full variable domain, completed using reference TRBV5-1 and TRBJ1-1, is KAGVTQTPRYLIKTRGQQVTLSCSPISGHRSVSWYQQTPGQGLQFLFEYFSETQRNKGNFPGRFSGRQFSNSRSEMNVSTLELGDSALYLCASSLGGLLNTEAFFGQGTRLTVV.

The rearrangement joins TRBV15 to TRBJ1-4; D is perhaps TRBD1 (5 bases). V was cut by 3 bases and J by 0 bases, with 8 bases left in between. This CDR3 spans 15 amino acids. Germline values: CDR1 LNHNV, CDR2 YYDKDF (reference sequence). The CDR3 loop is CATSSVGATNEKLFF. CDR3 coding DNA: TGTGCCACCAGCAGTGTAGGGGCAACTAATGAAAAACTGTTTTTT.

V gene TRBV7-3 combines with J gene TRBJ2-3; TRBD2 agrees at 9 bases. CDR1 and CDR2 from the germline V gene are SGHTA and FQGTGA. V was clipped by 2 bases and J by 6 bases; unmatched bases: 3. This CDR3 contains 14 residues. The CDR3 DNA is TGTGCCAGCAGCTTAGGGCTAGCGGGGGATACGCAGTATTTT. Amino acid sequence: CASSLGLAGDTQYF.

This clone was found once. The chain is built from TRBV25-1 and TRBJ2-1; perhaps TRBD2 as D (5 bases). The CDR3 sequence is 13 residues long. The ends were cut back, 7 bases at V and 3 bases at J, with 10 bases in the middle. CDR1 and CDR2 from the germline V gene are MGHDK and SYGVNS. The CDR3 is CASTGTSYNEQFF. The CDR3 coding sequence is TGTGCCAGCACGGGTACTAGCTACAATGAGCAGTTCTTC.

This chain uses TRBV7-9 with TRBJ1-5; 7 nucleotides align to TRBD1. Looked up from germline, CDR1 is SEHNR and CDR2 is FQNEAQ (reference sequence). CDR3 size: 15 residues. Unmatched junction bases numbered 0, after V lost 1 base and J lost 0 bases. In DNA, the CDR3 is TGTGCCAGCAGCTTAGAGGGGGCTAGCAATCAGCCCCAGCATTTT. This codes for CASSLEGASNQPQHF. The whole variable domain, remainder taken from reference TRBV7-9 and TRBJ1-5, is DTGVSQNPRHKITKRGQNVTFRCDPISEHNRLYWYRQTLGQGPEFLTYFQNEAQLEKSRLLSDRFSAERPKGSFSTLEIQRTEQGDSAMYLCASSLEGASNQPQHFGDGTRLSIL.

V is TRBV6-4 and J is TRBJ2-3; 10 bases align to TRBD2. Germline values: CDR1 MRHNA, CDR2 SNTAGT. Germline trimming cut 0 bases from V and 5 bases from J; bases unmatched to any gene: 8. The length of the CDR3 is 17 residues. The CDR3 protein is CASSDSGLAGAQDTQYF. In nucleotides, the CDR3 is TGTGCCAGCAGTGACTCAGGGCTAGCGGGAGCCCAAGATACGCAGTATTTT.

This sequence joins TRBV5-1 and TRBJ2-2, with 7 bases aligning to TRBD2. This CDR3 has 16 amino acids. Germline V gives CDR1 SGHRS, CDR2 YFSETQ. The trim removed 5 bases at V and 4 bases at J, leaving 11 bases unmatched. The CDR3 region has the DNA TGCGCCAGCAGTTCTTCTGGCGGGAGTGGCACCGGGGAGCTGTTTTTT. This translates into CASSSSGGSGTGELFF. The complete variable domain, with remaining parts taken from reference TRBV5-1 and TRBJ2-2, reads KAGVTQTPRYLIKTRGQQVTLSCSPISGHRSVSWYQQTPGQGLQFLFEYFSETQRNKGNFPGRFSGRQFSNSRSEMNVSTLELGDSALYLCASSSSGGSGTGELFFGEGSRLTVL.

The CDR3 coding sequence is TGTGCCCAAGACAGGGGCCTAGCTAACTATGGCTACACCTTC. The encoded protein is CAQDRGLANYGYTF. The chain combines TRBV30 with TRBJ1-2, with TRBD1 matching 8 bases. CDR1 and CDR2 from the germline V gene are GTSNPN and SVGIG (reference sequence). J gave up 0 bases and V 8 bases, and 8 bases lay outside the gene matches. The CDR3 is 14 residues long.

The genes are TRBV7-9 and TRBJ2-7; no firm D call. The length of the CDR3 is 13 residues. CDR1 is SEHNR, CDR2 FQNEAQ, per germline (reference sequence). Trimming cost V 3 bases and J 3 bases, with 9 bases left between them. CDR3 in DNA: TGTGCCAGCAGCTTCACTCATGGCTACGAGCAGTACTTC. Translated: CASSFTHGYEQYF. The full variable domain, rest sourced from reference TRBV7-9 and TRBJ2-7, is DTGVSQNPRHKITKRGQNVTFRCDPISEHNRLYWYRQTLGQGPEFLTYFQNEAQLEKSRLLSDRFSAERPKGSFSTLEIQRTEQGDSAMYLCASSFTHGYEQYFGPGTRLTVT.

V usage is TRBV7-9 and J usage is TRBJ1-1; the D gene is possibly TRBD1 (6 bases). The CDR3 has 14 residues. Germline CDR1 reads SEHNR; CDR2 reads FQNEAQ (reference sequence). V was cut by 5 bases and J by 0 bases, with 10 bases left in between. CDR3 sequence (DNA): TGTGCCAGCAGCAAGGGACAACTGAACACTGAAGCTTTCTTT. This encodes CASSKGQLNTEAFF.

Only a few counts were recorded for this clone. This chain connects TRBV27 to TRBJ1-5, with D uncertain. Germline V gene data show CDR1 as MNHEY and CDR2 as SMNVEV (reference sequence). This CDR3 has 14 residues. Trimming left V 6 bases short and J 0 bases short, with 9 bases between. This chain's CDR3 is CASRNMYSNQPQHF. CDR3 coding DNA: TGTGCCAGCAGAAACATGTATAGCAATCAGCCCCAGCATTTT.

This sequence joins TRBV9 and TRBJ2-3; possibly TRBD1 for D (6 bases). The CDR3 contains 15 residues. Germline assignment: CDR1 SGDLS and CDR2 YYNGEE. V lost 3 bases and J 5 bases, leaving 16 bases between the germline ends. The CDR3 coding sequence is TGTGCCAGCAGCGCTAGGACAGTTCCTAAAGATACGCAGTATTTT. Amino acids: CASSARTVPKDTQYF.

V and J are TRBV9 and TRBJ2-3, with TRBD2 identical over 7 bases. Germline CDR1 and CDR2: SGDLS and YYNGEE. This CDR3 comprises 12 residues. The V and J ends lost 0 bases and 14 bases, in that order; junction bases with no gene match: 6. CDR3 loop: CASSVVAGEWYF. The CDR3 DNA reads TGTGCCAGCAGCGTAGTCGCGGGGGAGTGGTATTTT.